In this sample, the clone carrying this T cell receptor (beta chain) turned up a few times. Its antigen remains unidentified. These data belong to a study of beta chain features in type 1 diabetes. A CD45RO/CCR7/CD25/CD127/CD95/CD27 panel sorted naive, central memory, regulatory and stem cell-like memory CD4+ cells. Study-level points and caveats: Moderate but significant shortening of TCRB CDR3s was recorded in all four CD4+ subsets from Type 1 diabetes patients. Healthy donors had naive, central memory and Treg TCRB repertoires that appeared less similar than those seen among patients. When VDJ junctions were examined, type 1 diabetes patients showed fewer insertions and more deletions.

V was trimmed by 5 bases and J by 2 bases, leaving 8 bases between them. The germline V gene encodes CDR1 MNHNS and CDR2 SASEGT. The CDR3 length is 13 residues. cDNA synthesis used the whole RNA isolate, giving expressed TCRB sequences. Sequencing was performed with immunoSEQ multiplex PCR; in TCRdb, only in-frame clones are kept and a portion is missing. The repertoire holds under 850,000 clones, with about an eighth as singletons. The chain employs TRBV6-1 and TRBJ2-3; D gene ambiguous. The sequence was obtained from a man between 18 and 35 years old with type 1 diabetes. The sequencing sample was made of naive CD4+ T cells from blood. The CDR3 is CASSSGLTDTQYF. CDR3 coding DNA: TGTGCCAGCAGTTCGGGCCTCACAGATACGCAGTATTTT.